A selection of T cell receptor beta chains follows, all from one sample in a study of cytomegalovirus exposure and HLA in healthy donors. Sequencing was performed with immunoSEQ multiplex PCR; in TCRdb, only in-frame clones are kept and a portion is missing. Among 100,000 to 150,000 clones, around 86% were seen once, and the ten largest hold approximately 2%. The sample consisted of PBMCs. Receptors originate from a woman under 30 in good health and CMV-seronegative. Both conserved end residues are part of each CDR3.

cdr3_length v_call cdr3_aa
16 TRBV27 CASSPSGGQGLYEQYF
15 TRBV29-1 CSVNSGATLNYGYTF
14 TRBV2 CASSDGQANEKLFF
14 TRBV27 CASSLSGWGEKLFF
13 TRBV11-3 CASSLGQIETQYF
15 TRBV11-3 CASSLSAGGVDGYTF
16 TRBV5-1 CASSLDIAGATDTQYF
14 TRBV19 CASSIVGGNTEAFF
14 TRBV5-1 CASSLESEYHEQYF
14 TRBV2 CASTRLVSYNEQFF
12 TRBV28 CASSSPGKSQFF
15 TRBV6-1 CASSGDAGGVETQYF
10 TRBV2 CASRSQTQYF
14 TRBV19 CASSFLLTRYGYTF
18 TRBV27 CASSLWGLAGGPGETQYF
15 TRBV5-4 CASARPGGNKETQYF
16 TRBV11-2 CASSLDRSGEVYEQYF
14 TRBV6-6 CASSLSRGSQPQHF
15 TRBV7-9 CASSSTGERNQPQHF
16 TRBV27 CASSKLSGQVRNEQFF
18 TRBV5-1 CASSEGLAGANSYNEQFF
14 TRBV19 CASSLRQGGNTIYF
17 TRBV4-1 CASSQVSQGIAKNIQYF
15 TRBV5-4 CASSSTTGDFNEQFF
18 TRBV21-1 CASSKGCASGPPPDTQYF
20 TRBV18 CASSPTIRRLAGGILYEQYF
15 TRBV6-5 CASKEGLAGEYEQYF
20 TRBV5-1 CASSSLAGTGGRGWDNEQFF